This section outlines one T cell receptor beta chain sequence together with its context. Its antigen is currently unknown. This entry is derived from a study of T cell responses to AZD1222 COVID-19 vaccine. On the study more broadly: Pooled together were second doses at about 4 or about 12 weeks. Study-wide findings and caveats: Reportedly, nearly half the spike-specific TCRs target unmutated variant regions.

The germline V and J ends were trimmed by 1 base and 0 bases, with 17 bases remaining between them. Germline CDR1 SGHDT, CDR2 YYEEEE. This CDR3 comprises 18 residues. Clones were read by immunoSEQ multiplex PCR, and TCRdb kept only the in-frame ones, dropping some. This sample yields about 120,000 clones, of which 88% are seen a single time; roughly 3.5% belongs to the top ten. This specimen consisted of peripheral blood, obtained on day 0 of AZD1222 vaccination. The gene calls are TRBV5-6 and TRBJ2-1; D not certain. The sequence derives from an adult in good health. CDR3 sequence reads: CASSLLIHWASSYNEQFF. The CDR3 DNA reads as TGTGCCAGCAGCTTGCTGATTCATTGGGCCAGCTCCTACAATGAGCAGTTCTTC.